The 17 T cell receptor beta chains presented below share a single source sample, sequenced in a study of T cell responses to AZD1222 COVID-19 vaccine. Measured with immunoSEQ multiplex PCR; TCRdb has only the in-frame clones, and not every one. The sample lists around 140,000 clones, 92% occurring once. The specimen was peripheral blood, collected 28 days after the second AZD1222 dose. Receptor source: an adult who received the AZD1222 COVID-19 vaccine.

This clone was seen only a few times. The V and J genes are TRBV10-3 and TRBJ2-2, with D tentatively TRBD2 (6 bases). Trimming stripped 8 bases from V and 2 bases from J, with 12 bases between. The V gene's germline CDR1 is ENHRY and CDR2 SYGVKD. CDR3 length: 14 residues. The CDR3 is CAIGGTHNTGELFF. CDR3 bases: TGTGCCATCGGCGGGACCCATAACACCGGGGAGCTGTTTTTT.

In its sample, this clone was seen once. This rearrangement joins TRBV7-9 to TRBJ2-2; D uncertain. V dropped 3 bases and J dropped 6 bases, with 2 bases sitting between them. Germline V gives CDR1 SEHNR, CDR2 FQNEAQ (reference sequence). The CDR3 has 11 residues. DNA for the CDR3: TGTGCCAGCAGCTTCGCCGGGGAGCTGTTTTTT. This codes for CASSFAGELFF.

This clone was seen just once. V gene TRBV6-2 or TRBV6-3 combines with J gene TRBJ1-1; a possible D gene is TRBD1 (5 bases). In germline, CDR1 is MNHEY, CDR2 SVGEGT. Trimming left V 4 bases short and J 0 bases short, with 6 bases between. The CDR3 has 13 amino acids. In nucleotides, the CDR3 is TGTGCCAGCAGTTCGACAGTGAACACTGAAGCTTTCTTT. Translating gives CASSSTVNTEAFF.

The chain carries TRBV5-1 and TRBJ1-2; 7 bases are shared with TRBD1. CDR1 is SGHRS and CDR2 is YFSETQ in the germline V gene. V shed 3 bases, J shed 11 bases, and the junction held 13 bases outside the gene matches. The CDR3 length is 14 residues. The CDR3 region is CASSSPGQLRGYTF. The DNA of the CDR3 is TGCGCCAGCAGCTCCCCGGGACAGCTCAGGGGGTACACCTTC.

The V call is TRBV28, the J call TRBJ1-6, with D uncertain. Germline loops: CDR1 MDHEN, CDR2 SYDVKM. V was cut by 7 bases and J by 8 bases, with 15 bases left in between. This CDR3 spans 14 amino acids. CDR3 coding DNA: TGTGCCAGCACTCCCATGGGGTTTGATTCACCCCTCCACTTT. It yields the protein CASTPMGFDSPLHF.

This clone was seen only once. The rearrangement joins TRBV28 to TRBJ2-1; D is uncertain. Trimming took 7 bases from V and 0 from J, leaving 16 bases between them. The CDR3 runs to 16 residues. Germline V lookup: CDR1 MDHEN, CDR2 SYDVKM. As DNA, the CDR3 is TGTGCCAGCACCGTGGAAGGACCTAGCTCCTACAATGAGCAGTTCTTC. This translates into CASTVEGPSSYNEQFF.

This chain joins TRBV2 and TRBJ1-1; D remains ambiguous. CDR1 and CDR2 (germline): SNHLY, FYNNEI. The CDR3 contains 15 residues. Trimming cost V 1 base and J 4 bases, with 13 bases left between them. CDR3 sequence: CASSEGPPAVTEAFF. The CDR3 nucleotides read TGTGCCAGCAGTGAAGGCCCTCCCGCCGTCACTGAAGCTTTCTTT.

This chain connects TRBV7-9 to TRBJ1-6, with D possibly TRBD1 on 5 matching bases. Germline loops: CDR1 SEHNR, CDR2 FQNEAQ (reference sequence). Between the trimmed V and J ends, which lost 3 bases and 8 bases, there was a span of 11 bases. The CDR3 is 14 residues long. Here the CDR3 DNA reads TGTGCCAGCAGCTTCCCCCGGGGGGATTCACCCCTCCACTTT. Its protein product is CASSFPRGDSPLHF. Full variable domain (remainder filled in from reference TRBV7-9 and TRBJ1-6): DTGVSQNPRHKITKRGQNVTFRCDPISEHNRLYWYRQTLGQGPEFLTYFQNEAQLEKSRLLSDRFSAERPKGSFSTLEIQRTEQGDSAMYLCASSFPRGDSPLHFGNGTRLTVT.

This clone occurred once. The chain uses TRBV15 and TRBJ2-3; possible D gene TRBD2, 6 bases. Germline loops: CDR1 LNHNV, CDR2 YYDKDF (reference sequence). Trimming shortened V by 3 bases and J by 7 bases, and 14 bases separated the two germline ends. The CDR3 is made up of 14 amino acids. CDR3 DNA sequence: TGTGCCACCAGCAGCGGGACTTATCCAAATACGCAGTATTTT. Translation: CATSSGTYPNTQYF.

The chain recombines TRBV5-6 with TRBJ1-3, with D perhaps matching TRBD1 (6 bases). There are 15 residues in the CDR3. The germline V gene has CDR1 SGHDT and CDR2 YYEEEE. V dropped 4 bases and J dropped 4 bases, with 15 bases sitting between them. The CDR3 sequence is CASSPRTAGGNTIYF. The DNA of the CDR3 is TGTGCCAGCAGCCCCCGGACAGCGGGGGGAAACACCATATATTTT. Looking up the rest from reference TRBV5-6 and TRBJ1-3 gives the full variable domain: DAGVTQSPTHLIKTRGQQVTLRCSPKSGHDTVSWYQQALGQGPQFIFQYYEEEERQRGNFPDRFSGHQFPNYSSELNVNALLLGDSALYLCASSPRTAGGNTIYFGEGSWLTVV.

The rearrangement joins TRBV10-3 to TRBJ2-4; TRBD2 matches at 11 bases. V lost 3 bases and J lost 6; bases outside the gene matches: 10. CDR3 length: 17 amino acids. In germline, CDR1 is ENHRY, CDR2 SYGVKD. CDR3 DNA: TGTGCCATCAGTGAAACCGGGACTAGCGGAACTCGAAACATTCAGTACTTC. It is translated as CAISETGTSGTRNIQYF.

The rearrangement joins TRBV15 to TRBJ1-1; tentatively, D is TRBD1 (6 bases). This CDR3 contains 13 residues. Germline-derived CDR1 and CDR2 are LNHNV and YYDKDF (reference sequence). V gave up 0 bases and J gave up 11 bases, with 13 bases separating them. The CDR3 region has the DNA TGTGCCACCAGCAGAGAGGTGGCAGGGGATGCTTTCTTT. It is translated as CATSREVAGDAFF.

The chain combines TRBV25-1 with TRBJ2-5; D is uncertain. With 2 bases removed from V and 2 bases from J, the gap between germline ends came to 9 bases. CDR1 and CDR2 from the germline V gene are MGHDK and SYGVNS. CDR3 size: 14 residues. CDR3 amino acids: CASSEADAQETQYF. The CDR3, as DNA: TGTGCCAGCAGTGAAGCTGATGCACAAGAGACCCAGTACTTC.

The V call is TRBV19, the J call TRBJ1-2, with 7 bases identical to TRBD1. This CDR3 has 16 residues. Looked up from germline, CDR1 is LNHDA and CDR2 is SQIVND (reference sequence). V lost 4 bases and J lost 4; bases outside the gene matches: 12. In nucleotides, the CDR3 is TGTGCCAGTAGTACCCGAAGACAGGGCTCCGTCTATGGCTACACCTTC. Amino acids: CASSTRRQGSVYGYTF.

The rearrangement uses TRBV7-3 and TRBJ2-7; TRBD1 or TRBD2 may be the D gene (5 bases each). V was clipped by 2 bases and J by 7 bases, with 18 bases between them. CDR1 and CDR2 from the germline V gene are SGHTA and FQGTGA. There are 15 residues in the CDR3. This chain's CDR3 is CASSLSGTTMREQYF. The DNA of the CDR3 is TGTGCCAGCAGCTTATCCGGGACGACCATGAGGGAGCAGTACTTC.

The rearrangement uses TRBV14 and TRBJ2-7, with D unresolved. V lost 4 bases and J lost 4, with 8 bases in between. Germline V gene sequence: CDR1 SGHDN, CDR2 FVKESK. This CDR3 is built from 12 residues. This CDR3 is CASSPRLYEQYF. The CDR3 nucleotides are TGTGCCAGCAGCCCACGACTTTACGAGCAGTACTTC. Full variable domain (missing parts from reference TRBV14 and TRBJ2-7): EAGVTQFPSHSVIEKGQTVTLRCDPISGHDNLYWYRRVMGKEIKFLLHFVKESKQDESGMPNNRFLAERTGGTYSTLKVQPAELEDSGVYFCASSPRLYEQYFGPGTRLTVT.

The chain recombines TRBV19 with TRBJ2-7; D gene ambiguous. The CDR3 length is 11 residues. V gave up 1 base and J gave up 3 bases, with 1 base separating them. Germline assignment: CDR1 LNHDA and CDR2 SQIVND (reference sequence). Here the CDR3 reads CASSIGYEQYF. The CDR3 bases are TGTGCCAGTAGTATAGGCTACGAGCAGTACTTC.